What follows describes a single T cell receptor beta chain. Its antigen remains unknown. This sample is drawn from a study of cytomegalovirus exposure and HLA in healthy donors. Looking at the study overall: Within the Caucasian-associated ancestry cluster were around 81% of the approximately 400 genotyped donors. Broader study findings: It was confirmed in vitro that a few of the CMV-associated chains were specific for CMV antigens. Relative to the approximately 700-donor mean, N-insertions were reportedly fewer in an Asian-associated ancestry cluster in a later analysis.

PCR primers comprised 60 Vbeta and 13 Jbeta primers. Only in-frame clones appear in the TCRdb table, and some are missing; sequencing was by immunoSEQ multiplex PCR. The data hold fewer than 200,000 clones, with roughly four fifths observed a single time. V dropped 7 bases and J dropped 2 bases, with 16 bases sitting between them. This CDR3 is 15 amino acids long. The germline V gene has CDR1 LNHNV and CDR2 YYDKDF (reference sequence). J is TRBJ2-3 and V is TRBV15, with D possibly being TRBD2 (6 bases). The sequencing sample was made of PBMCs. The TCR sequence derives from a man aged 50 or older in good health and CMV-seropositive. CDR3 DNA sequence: TGTGCCACCAAGGAAGGAGGGAGATTCACAGATACGCAGTATTTT. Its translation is CATKEGGRFTDTQYF. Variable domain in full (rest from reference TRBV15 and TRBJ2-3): DAMVIQNPRYQVTQFGKPVTLSCSQTLNHNVMYWYQQKSSQAPKLLFHYYDKDFNNEADTPDNFQSRRPNTSFCFLDIRSPGLGDTAMYLCATKEGGRFTDTQYFGPGTRLTVL.